This T cell receptor beta chain came from a study of blood T cell repertoires in COVID-19. Study background: The origin of the acute and convalescent COVID-19 samples was the United States, Italy and Spain. Nucleic acid was either cDNA or gDNA, and it came from T cells, B-cell-depleted T cells, or PBMCs.

In the authors' methods: Reference gene primer amplification in the assay estimated nucleated cell counts. This table comes from immunoSEQ multiplex PCR, and its TCRdb copy is limited to in-frame clones, with some not included. The V and J calls and clone size were taken over from that table, and D and trimming were inferred from the DNA. The table has over 200,000 clones, just under 85% seen once. There are 16 residues in the CDR3. The germline CDR1 and CDR2 sequences are MNHEY and SVGAGI. The V end was cut by 1 base, the J end by 2 bases, with 13 bases between. The TCR sequence derives from a woman between 45 and 65 years old with active or convalescent COVID-19. V is TRBV6-5 and J is TRBJ2-3, with a tentative D call TRBD1 (5 bases). The sequencing input was peripheral blood. CDR3 sequence reads: CASSYFDSYLTDTQYF. CDR3 DNA: TGTGCCAGCAGTTACTTTGACAGCTACCTCACAGATACGCAGTATTTT.